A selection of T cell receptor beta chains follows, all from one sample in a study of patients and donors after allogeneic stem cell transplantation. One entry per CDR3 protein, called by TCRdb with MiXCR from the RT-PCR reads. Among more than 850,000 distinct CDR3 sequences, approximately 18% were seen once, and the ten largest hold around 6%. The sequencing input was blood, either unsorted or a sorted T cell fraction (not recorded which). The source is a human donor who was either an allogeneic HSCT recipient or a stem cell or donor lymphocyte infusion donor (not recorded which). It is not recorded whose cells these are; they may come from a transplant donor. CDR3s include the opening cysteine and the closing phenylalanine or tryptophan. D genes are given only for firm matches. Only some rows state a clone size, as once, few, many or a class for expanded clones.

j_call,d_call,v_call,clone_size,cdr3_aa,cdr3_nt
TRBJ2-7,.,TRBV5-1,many,CASSLVQGPYEQYF,TGCGCCAGCAGCTTGGTTCAGGGACCCTACGAGCAGTACTTC
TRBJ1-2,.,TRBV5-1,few,CASSLESSDWYGYTF,TGCGCCAGCAGCTTGGAATCCTCTGATTGGTATGGCTACACCTTC
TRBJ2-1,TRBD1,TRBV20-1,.,CSARPWTGPAGWDEQFF,TGCAGTGCTAGACCTTGGACAGGGCCCGCCGGGTGGGATGAGCAGTTCTTC
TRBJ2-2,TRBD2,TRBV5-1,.,CASSLRLAGAPGELFF,TGCGCCAGCAGCTTGAGACTAGCGGGAGCCCCCGGGGAGCTGTTTTTT
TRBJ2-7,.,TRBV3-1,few,CASSVLGRTYEQYF,TGTGCCAGCAGCGTATTGGGACGGACCTACGAGCAGTACTTC
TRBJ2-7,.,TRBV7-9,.,CASSLGLTGPSYEQYF,TGTGCCAGCAGCTTAGGCCTGACAGGACCCTCCTACGAGCAGTACTTC
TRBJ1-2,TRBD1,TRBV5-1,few,CASSSGTGVNGYTF,TGCGCCAGCAGCTCAGGGACAGGGGTTAATGGCTACACCTTC
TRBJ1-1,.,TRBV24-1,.,CATSDPDLKQVVSTEAFF,TGTGCCACCAGTGATCCAGACCTTAAACAGGTTGTAAGCACTGAAGCTTTCTTT
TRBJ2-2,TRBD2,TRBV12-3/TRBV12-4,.,CASSLVGRAHTGELFF,TGTGCCAGCAGTTTAGTGGGGAGGGCCCACACCGGGGAGCTGTTTTTT
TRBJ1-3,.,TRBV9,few,CASSGMGLQTGNTIYF,TGTGCCAGCAGCGGCATGGGACTGCAGACTGGAAACACCATATATTTT
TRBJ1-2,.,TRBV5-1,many,CASSLERNYGYTF,TGCGCCAGCAGCTTGGAACGGAACTATGGCTACACCTTC
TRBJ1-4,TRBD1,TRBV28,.,CASSRYPRDRENEKLFF,TGTGCCAGCAGTCGATACCCCCGGGACAGGGAAAATGAAAAACTGTTTTTT
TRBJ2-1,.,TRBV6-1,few,CASSPMTGVGEQFF,TGTGCCAGCAGCCCGATGACTGGTGTTGGTGAGCAGTTCTTC
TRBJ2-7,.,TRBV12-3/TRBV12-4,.,CASSLISGTYEQYF,TGTGCCAGCAGTTTAATTAGTGGAACCTACGAGCAGTACTTC
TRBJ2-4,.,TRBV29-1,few,CSALRPGSSVKNIQYF,TGCAGCGCCCTGCGCCCCGGGAGTTCGGTCAAAAACATTCAGTACTTC
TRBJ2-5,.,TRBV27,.,CASSFIGKGGYQETQYF,TGTGCCAGCAGTTTCATCGGAAAAGGGGGGTACCAAGAGACCCAGTACTTC
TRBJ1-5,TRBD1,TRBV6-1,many,CASSRQGLGNQPQHF,TGTGCCAGCAGTCGACAGGGATTGGGAAATCAGCCCCAGCATTTT
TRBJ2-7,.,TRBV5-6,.,CASSLRRTVYEQYF,TGTGCCAGCAGCTTGCGTAGGACAGTTTACGAGCAGTACTTC
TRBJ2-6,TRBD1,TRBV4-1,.,CASSQIDRGASGANVLTF,TGCGCCAGCAGCCAAATAGACAGGGGGGCTTCTGGGGCCAACGTCCTGACTTTC
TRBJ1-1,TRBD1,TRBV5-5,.,CASSQGQGSTRLEAFF,TGTGCCAGCAGCCAAGGACAGGGGTCAACAAGACTCGAAGCTTTCTTT
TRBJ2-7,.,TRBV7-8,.,CASSSTKSLAATTYEQYF,TGTGCCAGCAGCTCCACTAAGAGTCTAGCCGCCACCACCTACGAGCAGTACTTC
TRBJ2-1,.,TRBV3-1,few,CASSQEVAEEQFF,TGTGCCAGCAGCCAAGAGGTAGCAGAAGAGCAGTTCTTC
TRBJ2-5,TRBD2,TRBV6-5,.,CASSYMGLAGQETQYF,TGTGCCAGCAGTTATATGGGACTAGCGGGGCAAGAGACCCAGTACTTC
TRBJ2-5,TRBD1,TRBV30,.,CAWSVLGQGRETQYF,TGTGCCTGGAGTGTACTCGGACAGGGGAGAGAGACCCAGTACTTC
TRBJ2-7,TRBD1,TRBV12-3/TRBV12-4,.,CASSPRTGGLGEQYF,TGTGCCAGCAGTCCCCGGACAGGGGGCCTCGGTGAGCAGTACTTC
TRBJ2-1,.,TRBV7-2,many,CASSLRYNEQFF,TGTGCCAGCAGCTTACGTTACAATGAGCAGTTCTTC